This T cell receptor beta chain stems from a study of T-cell reconstitution after alpha-beta-depleted transplantation in children. Preparation of the TCRbeta library used unique molecular identifiers. Using its own MiXCR run on the PCR reads, TCRdb lists one record per CDR3 protein. This table has 500,000 to 750,000 distinct CDR3 sequences, 13% appearing once. Trimming removed 4 bases from V and 6 bases from J; junction bases left unmatched: 10. Germline CDR1 is SGDLS and CDR2 is YYNGEE. The CDR3 has 16 amino acids. Study-wide results and limits: Surviving recipient cells, namely T cells and thymic progenitors, were the source of high day-60 TCRbeta diversity in some patients. The origin of alpha-beta T cells about two months after transplant was reportedly several hundred expanded graft clones. The authors attributed T-cell counts and diversity one year after transplant mostly to newly produced T cells.

Remarks on this clonotype: What it recognizes is unknown.

This TCR was recovered from a male patient younger than 18 who had a stem cell transplant for acute myeloid leukemia, so the T cells may come from the graft donor. The chain links TRBV9 to TRBJ2-2; 9 nucleotides line up with TRBD1. Sequenced material: PBMCs, mostly from graft donor cells, taken 360 days after TCRalphabeta/CD19-depleted stem cell transplant. CDR3 sequence reads: CASSPQGTGRAGELFF. CDR3 DNA: TGTGCCAGCAGCCCTCAAGGGACAGGGAGGGCCGGGGAGCTGTTTTTT.